Below, one T cell receptor (beta chain) is given with its context. Antigen: not known. The entry originates in a study of T cell responses to AZD1222 COVID-19 vaccine. Study-wide points: Only 5 or 6 people who got AZD1222 tested seropositive at baseline.

Second-dose intervals near 4 or 12 weeks were combined. The CDR3 runs 15 residues. The germline V and J ends were trimmed by 4 bases and 1 base, with 13 bases remaining between them. In germline, CDR1 is MRHNA, CDR2 SNTAGT. Clones were sequenced by immunoSEQ multiplex PCR, and TCRdb holds only the in-frame ones, with some missing. The sample has 95,000 to 150,000 clones; 92% are singletons. The gene calls are TRBV6-4 and TRBJ1-2; the D gene is possibly TRBD1 (5 bases). The receptor was derived from an adult who received the AZD1222 COVID-19 vaccine. Sequencing used peripheral blood, obtained 28 days after the second AZD1222 dose. CDR3 loop: CASSAGLGGNYGYTF. Here the CDR3 DNA reads TGTGCCAGCAGTGCCGGTCTCGGGGGTAACTATGGCTACACCTTC.